This T cell receptor (beta chain) comes out of a study of blood T cell repertoires in COVID-19. This clone was recorded a few times. Method: immunoSEQ multiplex PCR; TCRdb's copy keeps in-frame clones and lacks some. The data show about 76,000 clones, roughly 90% seen once. In germline, CDR1 is LGHNA, CDR2 YSLEER. This CDR3 comprises 16 residues. V was cut by 0 bases and J by 2 bases, with 11 bases left in between. The specimen sequenced was peripheral blood. J is TRBJ1-3 and V is TRBV4-3; a possible D gene is TRBD1 (6 bases). This clonotype originated in a man between 45 and 60 years old with acute or convalescent COVID-19. The CDR3 spells CASSQDPNRAGNTIYF. CDR3 nucleotides: TGCGCCAGCAGCCAAGATCCGAACAGGGCTGGAAACACCATATATTTT.